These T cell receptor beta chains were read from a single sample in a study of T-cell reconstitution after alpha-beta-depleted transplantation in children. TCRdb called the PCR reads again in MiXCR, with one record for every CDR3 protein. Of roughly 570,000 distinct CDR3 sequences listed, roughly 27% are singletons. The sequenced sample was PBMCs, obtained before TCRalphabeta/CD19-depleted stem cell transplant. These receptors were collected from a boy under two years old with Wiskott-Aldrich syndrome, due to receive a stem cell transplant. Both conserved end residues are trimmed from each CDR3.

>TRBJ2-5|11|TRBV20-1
SASIGVEETQY
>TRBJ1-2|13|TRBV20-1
SARGVTGANYGYT
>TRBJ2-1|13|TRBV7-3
ASSPSREAYNDQF
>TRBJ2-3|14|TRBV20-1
SARDPLAVSTDTQY
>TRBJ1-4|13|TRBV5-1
ASSSQTGGNEKLF
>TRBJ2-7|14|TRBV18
ASSPSAGTGAYEQY
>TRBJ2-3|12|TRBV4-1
ASSQLPGTDTQY
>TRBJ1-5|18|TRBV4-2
ASSTHRGTGALYSNQPQH
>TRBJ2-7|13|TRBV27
ASSLSAGGPYEQY
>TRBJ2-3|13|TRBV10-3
ASTQTSGSTDTQY
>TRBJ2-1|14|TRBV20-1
SARDEGGSSYNEQF
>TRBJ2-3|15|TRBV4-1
ASSQVSAGGRTDTQY
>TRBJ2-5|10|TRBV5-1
ASSLASETQY
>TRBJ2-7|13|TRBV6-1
ASSQTGTRAYEQY
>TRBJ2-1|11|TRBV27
ASSLGRDGEQF
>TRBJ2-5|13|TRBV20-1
SAREWAGAQETQY
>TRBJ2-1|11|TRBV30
AWSDRIYNEQF
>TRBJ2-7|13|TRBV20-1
SARGPGQGWGEQY
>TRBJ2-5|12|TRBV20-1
SAIPLAGEETQY
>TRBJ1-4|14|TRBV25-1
ASSEYGPGGMKKLF
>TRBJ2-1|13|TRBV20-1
SARGRGSSGNEQF
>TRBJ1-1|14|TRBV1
TSSQARDRTNTEAF
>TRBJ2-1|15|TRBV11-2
ASSLELAGGLPNEQF
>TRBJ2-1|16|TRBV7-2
ASSLVPSGSGSYNEQF
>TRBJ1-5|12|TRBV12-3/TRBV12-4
ASSLRRQNQPQH